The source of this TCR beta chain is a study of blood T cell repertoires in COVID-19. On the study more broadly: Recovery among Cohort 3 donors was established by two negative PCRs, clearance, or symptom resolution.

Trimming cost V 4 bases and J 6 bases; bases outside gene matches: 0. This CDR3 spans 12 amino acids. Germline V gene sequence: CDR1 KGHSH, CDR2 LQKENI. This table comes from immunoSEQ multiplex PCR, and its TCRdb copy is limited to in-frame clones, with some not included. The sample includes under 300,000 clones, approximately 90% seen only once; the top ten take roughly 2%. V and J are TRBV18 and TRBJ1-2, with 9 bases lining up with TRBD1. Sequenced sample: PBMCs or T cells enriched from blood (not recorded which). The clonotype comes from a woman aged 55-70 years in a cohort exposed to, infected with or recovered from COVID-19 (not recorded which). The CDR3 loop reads CASSRTGDGYTF. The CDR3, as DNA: TGTGCCAGCTCACGGACAGGGGATGGCTACACCTTC. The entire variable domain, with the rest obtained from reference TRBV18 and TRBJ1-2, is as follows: NAGVMQNPRHLVRRRGQEARLRCSPMKGHSHVYWYRQLPEEGLKFMVYLQKENIIDESGMPKERFSAEFPKEGPSILRIQQVVRGDSAAYFCASSRTGDGYTFGSGTRLTVV.